This passage covers 2 T cell receptor beta chains from one sample sequenced in a study of metastatic and nonmetastatic thyroid tumors. TCRdb recomputed clones from the PCR reads via MiXCR. The sample has 80,000 to 85,000 clones, approximately 12% seen once; the top ten hold roughly 10%. Before thyroid surgery, none of the patients had received any treatment. Sequencing was performed on tumor tissue. Source of these receptors: a female donor with papillary thyroid cancer or a benign thyroid nodule (not recorded which). Some clones in this sample may be carry-over from other donors' samples.

This clone was counted between two and nine times. The junction departs from germline at one end; a sequencing error may be responsible. J is TRBJ1-6 and V is TRBV2, with D perhaps matching TRBD1 (6 bases). Germline loops: CDR1 SNHLY, CDR2 FYNNEI. The CDR3 runs to 14 residues. The CDR3 nucleotides read TGTGCAAGCAGTGAAGCTGGGGGGGCTTCACCCATCCACTTT. Translation gives CASSEAGGASPIHF.

This clone was seen repeatedly, ten times or more. The rearrangement links TRBV5-8 to TRBJ2-1; possible D gene TRBD2, 6 bases. V was trimmed by 7 bases and J by 4 bases, leaving 15 bases between them. The CDR3 has 14 amino acids. Germline V gives CDR1 SGHTS, CDR2 YDEGEE. The CDR3 reads CASGRLANYNEQFF. CDR3 DNA sequence: TGTGCCAGCGGTCGGCTAGCGAATTACAATGAGCAGTTCTTC.